Here is one TCR beta chain with its context. Antigen unknown. cDNA molecules carried unique molecular identifiers, and template switching added a universal primer site. TCRdb called the 5' RACE reads again in MiXCR, with one record for every CDR3 protein. This table holds some 1,700,000 distinct CDR3 sequences, about 30% found once. The data were obtained in a study of identical twins. General study results and limits: Insertions were fewer in abundant cord blood beta clonotypes, whereas memory repertoires showed none of this pattern. Compared with unrelated sharing, twin-shared out-of-frame alpha sequences had more low-probability sequences.

The sample consisted of cord blood. The sequence was obtained from a newborn girl in good health.

Written as DNA, the CDR3 is TGCAGTGCTAGGGGGGGGACAGGGTTTGATGAGCAGTTCTTC. Encoded protein: CSARGGTGFDEQFF. The chain has TRBV20-1 and TRBJ2-1; TRBD1 agrees at 9 bases. CDR3 length: 14 residues. Trimming took 3 bases from V and 8 from J; bases not matched to a gene: 8. Germline V CDR1 and CDR2: DFQATT, SNEGSKA (reference sequence).